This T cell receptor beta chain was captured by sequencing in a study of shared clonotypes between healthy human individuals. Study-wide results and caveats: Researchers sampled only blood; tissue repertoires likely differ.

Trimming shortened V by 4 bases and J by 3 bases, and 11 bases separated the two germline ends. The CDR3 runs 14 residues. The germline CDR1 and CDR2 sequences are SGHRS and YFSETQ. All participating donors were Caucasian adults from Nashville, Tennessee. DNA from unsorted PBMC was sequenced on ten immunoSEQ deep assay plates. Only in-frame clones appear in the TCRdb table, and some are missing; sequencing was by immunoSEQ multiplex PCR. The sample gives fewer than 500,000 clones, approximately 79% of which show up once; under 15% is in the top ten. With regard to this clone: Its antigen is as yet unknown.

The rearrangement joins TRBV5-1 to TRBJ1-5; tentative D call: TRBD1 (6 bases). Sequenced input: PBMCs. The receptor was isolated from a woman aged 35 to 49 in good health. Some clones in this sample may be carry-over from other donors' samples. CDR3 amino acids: CASSLDSNNQPQHF. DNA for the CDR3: TGCGCCAGCAGCCTGGACAGCAACAATCAGCCCCAGCATTTT.